This T cell receptor beta chain originates from a study of T cell responses to AZD1222 COVID-19 vaccine (TCRdb year 2021). Broadly, across the study: Because spike-specific TCR depth and breadth did not differ between the two schedules, AZD1222 recipients who got a second dose at roughly 4 weeks were pooled with those who got a second dose at roughly 12 weeks. TCR sequencing was performed for about 240 trial participants, of whom 207 were given two doses of AZD1222 and approximately 25 were given two doses of MenACWY control vaccine. Trial participants were enrolled by age into 18-55, 56-69 and 70-plus year subgroups, with roughly 160, 29 and 62 TCR-sequenced participants respectively.

Broader findings and caveats from the paper: Vaccine-associated CD4 TCRs spanned the whole spike protein, with dominant responses in regions 160-218 and 743-854. Because no samples from the day 14 peak response were available, repertoires could be characterized only after the peak T cell response. Participants were mostly white British and included more females than males, and it was suggested by the authors that clonal diversity may have been underestimated. Conclusions about previously exposed vaccinees were limited because only six AZD1222 recipients were SARS-CoV-2 seropositive at baseline. In the small 56-69-year group, the increase in depth fell short of significance, most likely because of low power. Epitopes outside the regions mutated in the B.1.351 and B.1.1.7 variants were reportedly recognized by nearly half of the unique spike-specific TCRs. Spike-specific TCR breadth and depth rose significantly after two AZD1222 doses compared with day 0 and with MenACWY recipients.

To note about this clone: Its antigen target is currently unknown. No base quality information exists; no much larger clone differs at one position.

The CDR3 contains 13 residues, cysteine and phenylalanine counted. Solely the CDR3 DNA is kept, with 39 bases framed from the first base. Deletion took 6 bases off V and 8 bases off J, with a span of 16 bases between the germline ends. The germline V gene supplies CDR1 MDHEN and CDR2 SYDVKM. The CDR3 regions of human TCRbeta chains were analyzed by immunosequencing. The paper's data handling went like this. TCRs in the repertoires were compared against a reference library of SARS-CoV-2-specific TCRs that had been generated with the MIRA antigen-specificity platform. Breadth was defined as the fraction of unique TCRs that were SARS-CoV-2-associated, and depth was defined as the fraction of total T cells that were SARS-CoV-2-associated. Using the MIRA data, every spike-specific TCR was mapped to the spike region that the TCR reacted to and assigned to either a CD4 or a CD8 class. Log10-transformed breadth and depth values were compared by one-way ANOVA with Sidak's multiple comparisons tests. Entries here come from immuneACCESS through TCRdb and include only in-frame sequences with V and J called. Some clones fail to appear in such tables; in the studies checked, an unresolved V gene covers under half of the shortfall, and the cause of the remainder is unknown. V and J calls and clone size are those listed in that table; D and trimming were worked out from the DNA. This sample has some 100,000 clones in its table, and 90% of those were observed once. The ten largest clones capture 1% to 1.5% of the sample.

This specimen's time point label, interpreted: baseline before first vaccination. Vaccinee samples came from UK trials COV001 and COV002, including a single-blind randomized controlled phase 2/3 trial of AZD1222 (ChAdOx1 nCoV-19) in healthy adults. Trial participant PBMC samples were collected at day 0 and day 28 after the second dose for TCRbeta chain sequencing. The chain is assembled from TRBV28 and TRBJ1-2; the D gene assignment is ambiguous. The TCR comes from an adult in good health. Source: peripheral blood, taken on day 0 of AZD1222 vaccination. The CDR3 corresponds to CASRHDRGRGYTF. The nucleotide sequence is TGTGCCAGCAGACATGATCGAGGTAGGGGCTACACCTTC.